These 14 T cell receptor beta chains came from one sample sequenced in a study of cytomegalovirus exposure and HLA in healthy donors (dated by TCRdb to about 2017). The protocol used for the library was the immunoSEQ multiplex PCR assay. The multiplex PCR relied on a mix of 60 forward primers for TCR Vbeta segments and 13 reverse primers for TCR Jbeta segments. TCRdb carries this immuneACCESS record with in-frame sequences only. Its versions omit some clonotypes, under half of them owing to an unresolved V gene in the studies checked, with the rest unexplained. The sample table holds over 150,000 clones, of which around 83% were seen once. In total, the top ten clones hold 1.6% of the sample. Sequencing input: PBMCs. These receptors were taken from a man aged 45-60 years in good health and CMV-seronegative.

V is TRBV7-2 and J is TRBJ1-1; tentatively, D is TRBD1 (5 bases). The CDR3 is made up of 14 amino acids. Germline loops: CDR1 SGHTA, CDR2 FQGNSA. The V and J ends lost 1 base and 1 base respectively, with 7 bases between them. The CDR3 DNA reads TGTGCCAGCAGCTTAGTTCAGGGGAACACTGAAGCTTTCTTT. Its protein product is CASSLVQGNTEAFF.

This clone was observed a single time. The chain employs TRBV6-1 and TRBJ2-6; the D gene is possibly TRBD2 (5 bases). The CDR3 contains 15 residues. V dropped 6 bases and J dropped 1 base, with 10 bases sitting between them. CDR1 is MNHNS, CDR2 SASEGT, per germline. The CDR3 DNA reads as TGTGCCAGCAGGCCACGGGGTTCTGGGGCCAACGTCCTGACTTTC. Protein: CASRPRGSGANVLTF.

V gene TRBV2 combines with J gene TRBJ2-1; the match to TRBD2 covers 9 bases. The V segment lost 2 bases and the J segment 2 bases; nucleotides outside the gene matches: 4. Germline lookup yields CDR1 SNHLY and CDR2 FYNNEI. CDR3 size: 16 residues. The CDR3 loop reads CASSEWAGGAYNEQFF. CDR3 coding DNA: TGTGCCAGCAGTGAATGGGCGGGAGGGGCCTACAATGAGCAGTTCTTC.

The chain employs TRBV29-1 and TRBJ2-7; 7 bases are a match to TRBD2. The CDR3 consists of 13 residues. Germline-derived CDR1 and CDR2 are SQVTM and ANQGSEA. CDR3 sequence reads: CSVKRETAYEQYF. CDR3 sequence (DNA): TGCAGTGTTAAGCGGGAAACGGCCTACGAGCAGTACTTC.

The rearrangement links TRBV4-3 to TRBJ2-7; 8 bases line up with TRBD1. The V gene end was trimmed by 0 bases and the J gene end by 3 bases; junction bases not matched to a gene: 7. The germline gives CDR1 LGHNA, CDR2 YSLEER. The CDR3 spans 16 residues. The CDR3 nucleotides are TGCGCCAGCAGCCAAGATCTAAGGGGACAGGTCTACGAGCAGTACTTC. Protein: CASSQDLRGQVYEQYF.

This clone turned up a few times. The rearrangement joins TRBV7-9 to TRBJ2-3, with D unclear. Germline V CDR1 and CDR2: SEHNR, FQNEAQ (reference sequence). The ends were cut back, 1 base at V and 10 bases at J, with 12 bases in the middle. The CDR3 covers 13 residues. As DNA, the CDR3 is TGTGCCAGCAGCTTAGGTGTTGACTTGGCGCAGTATTTT. The encoded protein is CASSLGVDLAQYF.

This chain uses TRBV14 with TRBJ2-7, with 7 bases lining up with TRBD2. The CDR3 extends over 15 amino acids. Per the germline V gene, CDR1 is SGHDN and CDR2 is FVKESK. V gave up 4 bases and J gave up 4 bases; unmatched junction bases: 10. CDR3 in amino acids: CASSRRGGMLYEQYF. The CDR3 region has the DNA TGTGCCAGCAGCCGTCGGGGAGGGATGCTGTACGAGCAGTACTTC.

The chain couples TRBV5-1 to TRBJ2-3; 7 bases line up with TRBD1. The J segment lost 12 bases and the V segment lost 2 bases, leaving 12 bases of the junction unmatched. Germline CDR1 SGHRS, CDR2 YFSETQ. The CDR3 contains 14 residues. The CDR3 nucleotides are TGCGCCAGCAGCTTAACAGGGGCTCGTGGCCAACAGTATTTT. This translates into CASSLTGARGQQYF. The full variable domain, rest sourced from reference TRBV5-1 and TRBJ2-3, is KAGVTQTPRYLIKTRGQQVTLSCSPISGHRSVSWYQQTPGQGLQFLFEYFSETQRNKGNFPGRFSGRQFSNSRSEMNVSTLELGDSALYLCASSLTGARGQQYFGPGTRLTVL.

CDR3 bases: TGCGCCAGCAGCCATCATACTAGCGGGGGGCCCAATGAGCAGTTCTTC. Encoded protein: CASSHHTSGGPNEQFF. The chain recombines TRBV4-1 with TRBJ2-1; 12 bases are shared with TRBD2. CDR3 length: 16 amino acids. Germline values: CDR1 MGHRA, CDR2 YSYEKL. V trimming: 3 bases; J trimming: 6 bases; junction bases outside the gene matches: 6.

The V call is TRBV7-2, the J call TRBJ2-1; TRBD2 matches at 10 bases. The trim removed 5 bases at V and 3 bases at J, leaving 7 bases unmatched. This CDR3 comprises 16 residues. Germline lookup yields CDR1 SGHTA and CDR2 FQGNSA. The CDR3 sequence is CASSPLAGAGYNEQFF. In DNA, the CDR3 is TGTGCCAGCAGCCCTCTAGCGGGAGCTGGCTACAATGAGCAGTTCTTC. Full variable domain (missing parts from reference TRBV7-2 and TRBJ2-1): GAGVSQSPSNKVTEKGKDVELRCDPISGHTALYWYRQSLGQGLEFLIYFQGNSAPDKSGLPSDRFSAERTGGSVSTLTIQRTQQEDSAVYLCASSPLAGAGYNEQFFGPGTRLTVL.

This chain joins TRBV5-1 and TRBJ2-1, with a weak D call TRBD1 (6 bases). Trimming cost V 5 bases and J 7 bases, with 16 bases left between them. Germline CDR1 SGHRS, CDR2 YFSETQ. The CDR3 is 14 amino acids. The CDR3 nucleotides are TGCGCCAGCAGACCGGACAGTTTAGGGAATGAGCAGTTCTTC. Translation gives CASRPDSLGNEQFF.

J is TRBJ2-7 and V is TRBV19; possible D gene TRBD2, 5 bases. Germline CDR1 is LNHDA and CDR2 is SQIVND (reference sequence). V was clipped by 3 bases and J by 2 bases, with 11 bases between them. The CDR3 totals 14 residues. The CDR3: CASSMGGLAYEQYF. CDR3 in DNA: TGTGCCAGTAGTATGGGCGGGCTGGCCTACGAGCAGTACTTC.

The chain combines TRBV6-1 with TRBJ1-2, with 7 positions matching TRBD1. The CDR3 length is 13 residues. CDR1 is MNHNS and CDR2 is SASEGT in the germline V gene. With 6 bases clipped from V and 6 bases from J, the junction kept 7 bases outside the gene matches. CDR3 loop: CASRVQGRNGYTF. The DNA of the CDR3 is TGTGCCAGCAGGGTACAGGGGCGGAATGGCTACACCTTC.

The V and J genes are TRBV14 and TRBJ1-3; D gene ambiguous. The germline gives CDR1 SGHDN, CDR2 FVKESK. V gave up 5 bases and J gave up 7 bases, with 27 bases separating them. The CDR3 extends over 18 amino acids. The CDR3 DNA reads as TGTGCCAGCAGCGTCAGAACGTCAGCCTCTCCTCTCGGGAACACCATATATTTT. Its translation is CASSVRTSASPLGNTIYF.